This T cell receptor (beta chain) was found in a study of cytomegalovirus exposure and HLA in healthy donors. Regarding the study as a whole: Some V segments (TRBV6-2 and TRBV6-3 among them) were excluded as indistinguishable.

It was with 60 Vbeta and 13 Jbeta primers that the PCR ran. Profiled with immunoSEQ multiplex PCR; TCRdb holds only in-frame clones, not every one. This sample carries 70,000 to 90,000 clones, roughly 64% of them seen once, and the ten largest clones take roughly 15%. Regarding this clone: Its antigen is currently unknown.

J was trimmed by 0 bases and V by 5 bases; bases with no gene match: 2. CDR3 length equals 16 residues. The germline CDR1 and CDR2 sequences are SGHTA and FQGNSA. The clonotype originates from a woman between 35 and 50 years old in good health and CMV-seropositive. This rearrangement joins TRBV7-2 to TRBJ2-2; 11 bases match TRBD2. Material for sequencing was PBMCs. The CDR3 nucleotides read TGTGCCAGCAGCGGACTAGCGGGCACGAACACCGGGGAGCTGTTTTTT. This translates into CASSGLAGTNTGELFF.